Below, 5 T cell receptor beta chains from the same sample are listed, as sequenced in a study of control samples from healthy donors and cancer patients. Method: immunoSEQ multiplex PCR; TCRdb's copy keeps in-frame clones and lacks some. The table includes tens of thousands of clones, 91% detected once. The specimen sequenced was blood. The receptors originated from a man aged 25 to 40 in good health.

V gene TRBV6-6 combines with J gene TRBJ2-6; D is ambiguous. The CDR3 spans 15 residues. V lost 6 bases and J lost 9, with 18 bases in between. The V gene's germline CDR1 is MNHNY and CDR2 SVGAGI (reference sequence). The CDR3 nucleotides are TGTGCCAGCAGCTTGACCGTCGGTCTGGGCAACGTCCTGACTTTC. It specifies CASSLTVGLGNVLTF.

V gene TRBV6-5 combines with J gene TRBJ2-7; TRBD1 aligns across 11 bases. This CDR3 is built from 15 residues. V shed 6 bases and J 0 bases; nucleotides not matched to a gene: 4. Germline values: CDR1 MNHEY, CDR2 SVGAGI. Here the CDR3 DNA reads TGTGCCAGCAGCCCCGGGACAGGGGGCTCCTACGAGCAGTACTTC. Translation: CASSPGTGGSYEQYF.

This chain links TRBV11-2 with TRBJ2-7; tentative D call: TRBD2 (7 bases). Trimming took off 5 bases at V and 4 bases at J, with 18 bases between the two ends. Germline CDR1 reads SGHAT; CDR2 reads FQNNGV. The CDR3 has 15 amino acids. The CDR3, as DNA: TGTGCCAGCAGCCCCCAGCCCGGGGGGCGTTACGAGCAGTACTTC. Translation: CASSPQPGGRYEQYF. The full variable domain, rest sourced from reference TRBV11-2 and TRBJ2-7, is EAGVAQSPRYKIIEKRQSVAFWCNPISGHATLYWYQQILGQGPKLLIQFQNNGVVDDSQLPKDRFSAERLKGVDSTLKIQPAKLEDSAVYLCASSPQPGGRYEQYFGPGTRLTVT.

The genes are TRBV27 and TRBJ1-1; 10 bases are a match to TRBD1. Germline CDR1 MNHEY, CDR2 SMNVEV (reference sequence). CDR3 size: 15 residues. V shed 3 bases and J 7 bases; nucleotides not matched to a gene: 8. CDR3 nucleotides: TGTGCCAGCAGTTTTGGGACAGGGGCGCAGTATGAAGCTTTCTTT. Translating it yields CASSFGTGAQYEAFF.

The CDR3: CASSRDSPGETQYF. CDR3 DNA: TGCGCCAGCAGCCGGGACTCCCCGGGAGAGACCCAGTACTTC. The rearrangement links TRBV4-1 to TRBJ2-5; a possible D gene is TRBD2 (6 bases). V was trimmed by 4 bases and J by 4 bases, leaving 13 bases between them. Germline assignment: CDR1 MGHRA and CDR2 YSYEKL. The CDR3 consists of 14 residues.